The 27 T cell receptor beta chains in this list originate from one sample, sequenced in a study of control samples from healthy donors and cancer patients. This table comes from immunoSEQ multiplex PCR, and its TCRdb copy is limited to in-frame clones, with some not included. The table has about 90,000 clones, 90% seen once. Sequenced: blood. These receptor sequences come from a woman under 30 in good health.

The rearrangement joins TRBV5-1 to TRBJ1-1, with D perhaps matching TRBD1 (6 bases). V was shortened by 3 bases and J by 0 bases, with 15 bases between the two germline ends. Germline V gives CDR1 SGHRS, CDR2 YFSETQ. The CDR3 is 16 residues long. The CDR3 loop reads CASSWDTGYMNTEAFF. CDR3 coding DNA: TGCGCCAGCAGCTGGGATACAGGGTACATGAACACTGAAGCTTTCTTT. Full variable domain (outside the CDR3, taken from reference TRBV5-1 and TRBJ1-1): KAGVTQTPRYLIKTRGQQVTLSCSPISGHRSVSWYQQTPGQGLQFLFEYFSETQRNKGNFPGRFSGRQFSNSRSEMNVSTLELGDSALYLCASSWDTGYMNTEAFFGQGTRLTVV.

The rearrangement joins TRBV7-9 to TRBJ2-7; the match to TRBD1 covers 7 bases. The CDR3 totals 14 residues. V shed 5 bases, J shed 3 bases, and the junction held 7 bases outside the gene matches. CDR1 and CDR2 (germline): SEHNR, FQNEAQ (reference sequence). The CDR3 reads CASSPPGQYYEQYF. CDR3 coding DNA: TGTGCCAGCAGCCCACCGGGACAGTACTACGAGCAGTACTTC.

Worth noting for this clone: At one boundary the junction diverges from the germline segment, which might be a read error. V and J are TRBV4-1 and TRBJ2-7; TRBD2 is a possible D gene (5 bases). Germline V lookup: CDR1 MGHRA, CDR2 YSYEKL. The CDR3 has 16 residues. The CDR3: CASSLKADWNYEHRHF. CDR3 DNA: TGCGCCAGCAGCCTAAAGGCGGACTGGAACTACGAGCATCGTCACTTC.

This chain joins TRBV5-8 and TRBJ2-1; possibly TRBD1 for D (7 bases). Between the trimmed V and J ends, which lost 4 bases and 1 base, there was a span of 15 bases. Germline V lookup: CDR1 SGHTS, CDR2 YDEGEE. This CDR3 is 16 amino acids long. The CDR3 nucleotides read TGTGCCAGCAGCGACTTCAGGGGGGAGTCCTACAATGAGCAGTTCTTC. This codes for CASSDFRGESYNEQFF.

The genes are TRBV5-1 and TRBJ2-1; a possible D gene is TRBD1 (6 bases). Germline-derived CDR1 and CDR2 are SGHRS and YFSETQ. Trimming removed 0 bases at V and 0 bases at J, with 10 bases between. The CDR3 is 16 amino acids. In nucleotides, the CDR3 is TGCGCCAGCAGCTTGGTAGGGGGTCCCTCCTACAATGAGCAGTTCTTC. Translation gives CASSLVGGPSYNEQFF.

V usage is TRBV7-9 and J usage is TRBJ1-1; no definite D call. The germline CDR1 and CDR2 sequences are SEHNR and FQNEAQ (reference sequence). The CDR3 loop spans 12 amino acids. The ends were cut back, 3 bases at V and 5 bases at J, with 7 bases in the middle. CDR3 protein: CASSFFTTEAFF. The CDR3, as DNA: TGTGCCAGCAGCTTTTTCACTACTGAAGCTTTCTTT. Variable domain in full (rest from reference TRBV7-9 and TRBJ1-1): DTGVSQNPRHKITKRGQNVTFRCDPISEHNRLYWYRQTLGQGPEFLTYFQNEAQLEKSRLLSDRFSAERPKGSFSTLEIQRTEQGDSAMYLCASSFFTTEAFFGQGTRLTVV.

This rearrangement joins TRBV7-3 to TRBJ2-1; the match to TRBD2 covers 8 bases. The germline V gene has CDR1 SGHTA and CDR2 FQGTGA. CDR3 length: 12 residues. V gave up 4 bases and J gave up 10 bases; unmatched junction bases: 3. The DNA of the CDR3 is TGTGCCAGCAGCTCCCGGGGGGGAGAGCAGTTCTTC. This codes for CASSSRGGEQFF.

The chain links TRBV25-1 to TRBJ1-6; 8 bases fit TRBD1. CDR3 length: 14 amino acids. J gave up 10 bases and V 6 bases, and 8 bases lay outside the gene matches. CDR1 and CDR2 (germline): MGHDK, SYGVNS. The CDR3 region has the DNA TGTGCCAGCAGCCAGGGGGCAGGAGAATCACCCCTCCACTTT. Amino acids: CASSQGAGESPLHF. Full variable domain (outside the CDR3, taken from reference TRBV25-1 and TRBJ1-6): EADIYQTPRYLVIGTGKKITLECSQTMGHDKMYWYQQDPGMELHLIHYSYGVNSTEKGDLSSESTVSRIRTEHFPLTLESARPSHTSQYLCASSQGAGESPLHFGNGTRLTVT.

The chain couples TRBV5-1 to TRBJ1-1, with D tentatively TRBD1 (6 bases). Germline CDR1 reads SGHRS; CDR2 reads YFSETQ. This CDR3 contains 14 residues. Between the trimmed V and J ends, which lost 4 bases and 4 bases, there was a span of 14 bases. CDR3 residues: CASSRSGVGTEAFF. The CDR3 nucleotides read TGCGCCAGCAGCCGGTCAGGGGTCGGCACTGAAGCTTTCTTT.

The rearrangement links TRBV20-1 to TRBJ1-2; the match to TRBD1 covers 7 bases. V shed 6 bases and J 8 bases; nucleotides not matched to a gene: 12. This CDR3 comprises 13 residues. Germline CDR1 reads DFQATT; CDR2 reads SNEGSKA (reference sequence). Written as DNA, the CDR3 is TGCAGTGCGAGTCACAGGGGAATGTGGGGCTACACCTTC. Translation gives CSASHRGMWGYTF.

The CDR3 region is CASSEEQNYGYTF. Here the CDR3 DNA reads TGTGCCAGCAGTGAAGAGCAGAACTATGGCTACACCTTC. This chain joins TRBV6-1 and TRBJ1-2; no definite D call. The CDR3 sequence is 13 residues long. Looked up from germline, CDR1 is MNHNS and CDR2 is SASEGT. Trimming removed 1 base at V and 2 bases at J, with 5 bases between.

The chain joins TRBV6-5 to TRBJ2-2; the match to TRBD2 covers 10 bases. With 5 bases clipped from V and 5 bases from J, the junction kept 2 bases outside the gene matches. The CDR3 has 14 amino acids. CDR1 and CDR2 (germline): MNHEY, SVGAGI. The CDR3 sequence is CASSSGGGTGELFF. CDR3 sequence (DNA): TGTGCCAGCAGTAGCGGGGGGGGAACCGGGGAGCTGTTTTTT.

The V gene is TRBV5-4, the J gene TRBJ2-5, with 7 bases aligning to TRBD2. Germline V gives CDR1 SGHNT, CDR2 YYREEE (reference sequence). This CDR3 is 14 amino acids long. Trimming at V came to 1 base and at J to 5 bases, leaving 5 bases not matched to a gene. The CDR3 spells CASSLRAGDETQYF. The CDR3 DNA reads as TGTGCCAGCAGCTTGCGGGCGGGGGACGAGACCCAGTACTTC.

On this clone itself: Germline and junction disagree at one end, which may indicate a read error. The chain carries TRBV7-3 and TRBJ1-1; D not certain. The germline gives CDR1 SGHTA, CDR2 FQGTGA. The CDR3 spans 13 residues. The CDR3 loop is CASSLMQNSEAFF. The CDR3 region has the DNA TGTGCCAGCAGCTTAATGCAGAACAGTGAAGCTTTCTTT. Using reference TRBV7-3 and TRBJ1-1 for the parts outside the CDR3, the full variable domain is GAGVSQTPSNKVTEKGKYVELRCDPISGHTALYWYRQSLGQGPEFLIYFQGTGAADDSGLPNDRFFAVRPEGSVSTLKIQRTERGDSAVYLCASSLMQNSEAFFGQGTRLTVV.

The CDR3, as DNA: TGTGCCAGCAGTTACTCGAACAGGCCCTACGAGCAGTACTTC. Encoded protein: CASSYSNRPYEQYF. This sequence joins TRBV6-2 or TRBV6-3 and TRBJ2-7; D possibly corresponds to TRBD1 (5 bases). Germline-derived CDR1 and CDR2 are MNHEY and SVGEGT. Trimming removed 0 bases from V and 2 bases from J, with 8 bases in between. This CDR3 is 14 amino acids long.

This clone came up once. The CDR3 spells CASSQEAPLAQFF. In DNA form, the CDR3 reads TGTGCCAGCAGCCAAGAAGCCCCCCTTGCGCAGTTCTTC. V is TRBV3-1 (or the pseudogene TRBV3-2) and J is TRBJ2-1; unclear D gene. From germline, CDR1 is LGHDT and CDR2 YNNKEL (reference sequence). The CDR3 sequence is 13 residues long. V was pared by 0 bases and J by 12 bases, with 12 bases between.

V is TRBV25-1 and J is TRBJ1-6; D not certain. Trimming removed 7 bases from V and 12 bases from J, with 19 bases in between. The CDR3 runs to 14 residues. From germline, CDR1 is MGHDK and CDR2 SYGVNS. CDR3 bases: TGTGCCAGCAAATCCCCGGACGGACTCGGACCCCTCCACTTT. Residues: CASKSPDGLGPLHF.

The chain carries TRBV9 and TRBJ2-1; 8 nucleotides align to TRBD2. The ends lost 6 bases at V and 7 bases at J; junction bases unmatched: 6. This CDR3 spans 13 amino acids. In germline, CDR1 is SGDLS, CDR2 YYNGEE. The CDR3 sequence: CASTGTSENEQFF. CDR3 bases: TGTGCCAGCACCGGGACTAGTGAAAATGAGCAGTTCTTC.

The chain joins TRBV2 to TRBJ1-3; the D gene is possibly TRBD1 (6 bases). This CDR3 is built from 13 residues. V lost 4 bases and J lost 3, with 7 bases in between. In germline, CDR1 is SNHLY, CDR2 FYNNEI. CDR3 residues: CASSGQVGNTIYF. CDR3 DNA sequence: TGTGCCAGCAGTGGACAGGTTGGAAACACCATATATTTT.

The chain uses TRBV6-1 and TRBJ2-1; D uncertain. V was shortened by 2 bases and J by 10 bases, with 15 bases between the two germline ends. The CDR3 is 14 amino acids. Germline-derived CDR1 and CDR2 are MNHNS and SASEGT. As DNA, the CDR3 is TGTGCCAGCAGTGAACACGACGATAAGGCGGAGCAGTTCTTC. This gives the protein CASSEHDDKAEQFF.

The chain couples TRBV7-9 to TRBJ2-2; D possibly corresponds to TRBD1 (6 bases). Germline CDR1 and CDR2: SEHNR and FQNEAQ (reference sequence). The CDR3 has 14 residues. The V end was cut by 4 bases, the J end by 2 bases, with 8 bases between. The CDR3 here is CASSSDSNTGELFF. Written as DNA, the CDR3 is TGTGCCAGCAGCTCGGACAGCAACACCGGGGAGCTGTTTTTT.

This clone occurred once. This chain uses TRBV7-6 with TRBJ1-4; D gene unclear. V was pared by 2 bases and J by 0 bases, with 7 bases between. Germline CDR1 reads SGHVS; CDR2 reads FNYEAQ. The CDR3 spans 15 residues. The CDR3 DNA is TGTGCCAGCAGCTTACTAGGGACAACTAATGAAAAACTGTTTTTT. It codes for CASSLLGTTNEKLFF.

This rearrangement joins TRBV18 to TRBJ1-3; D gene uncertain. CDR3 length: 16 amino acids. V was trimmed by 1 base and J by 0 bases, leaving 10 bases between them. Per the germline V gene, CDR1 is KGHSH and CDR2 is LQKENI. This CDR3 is CASSPQQANSGNTIYF. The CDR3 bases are TGTGCCAGCTCACCACAGCAGGCTAACTCTGGAAACACCATATATTTT. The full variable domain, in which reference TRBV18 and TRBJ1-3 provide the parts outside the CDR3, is NAGVMQNPRHLVRRRGQEARLRCSPMKGHSHVYWYRQLPEEGLKFMVYLQKENIIDESGMPKERFSAEFPKEGPSILRIQQVVRGDSAAYFCASSPQQANSGNTIYFGEGSWLTVV.

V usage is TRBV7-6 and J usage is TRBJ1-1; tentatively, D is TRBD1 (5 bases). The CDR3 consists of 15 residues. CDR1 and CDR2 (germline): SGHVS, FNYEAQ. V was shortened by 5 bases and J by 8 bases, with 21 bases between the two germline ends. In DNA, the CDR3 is TGTGCCAGCAGCGACCAGGGTGTTGGGGCTTTAGAAGCTTTCTTT. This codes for CASSDQGVGALEAFF.

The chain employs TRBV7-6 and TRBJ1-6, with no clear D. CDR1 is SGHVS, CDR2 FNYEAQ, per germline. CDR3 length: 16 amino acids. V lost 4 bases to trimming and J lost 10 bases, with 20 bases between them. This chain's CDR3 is CASSSLGEGKGSPLHF. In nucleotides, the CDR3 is TGTGCCAGCAGCTCCCTTGGAGAGGGCAAAGGCTCACCCCTCCACTTT.

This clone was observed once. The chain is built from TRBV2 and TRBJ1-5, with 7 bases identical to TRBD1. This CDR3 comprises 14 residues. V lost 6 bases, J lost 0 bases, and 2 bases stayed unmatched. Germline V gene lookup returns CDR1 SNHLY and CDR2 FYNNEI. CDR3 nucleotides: TGTGCCAGCAGCCGGGACAGTAGCAATCAGCCCCAGCATTTT. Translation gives CASSRDSSNQPQHF.

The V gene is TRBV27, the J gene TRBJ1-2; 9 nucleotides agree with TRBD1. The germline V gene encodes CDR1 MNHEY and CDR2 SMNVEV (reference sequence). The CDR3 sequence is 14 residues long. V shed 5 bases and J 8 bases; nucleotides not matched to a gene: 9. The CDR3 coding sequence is TGTGCCAGCAGTCCACTGGACAGGGGAAACGGCTACACCTTC. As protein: CASSPLDRGNGYTF.